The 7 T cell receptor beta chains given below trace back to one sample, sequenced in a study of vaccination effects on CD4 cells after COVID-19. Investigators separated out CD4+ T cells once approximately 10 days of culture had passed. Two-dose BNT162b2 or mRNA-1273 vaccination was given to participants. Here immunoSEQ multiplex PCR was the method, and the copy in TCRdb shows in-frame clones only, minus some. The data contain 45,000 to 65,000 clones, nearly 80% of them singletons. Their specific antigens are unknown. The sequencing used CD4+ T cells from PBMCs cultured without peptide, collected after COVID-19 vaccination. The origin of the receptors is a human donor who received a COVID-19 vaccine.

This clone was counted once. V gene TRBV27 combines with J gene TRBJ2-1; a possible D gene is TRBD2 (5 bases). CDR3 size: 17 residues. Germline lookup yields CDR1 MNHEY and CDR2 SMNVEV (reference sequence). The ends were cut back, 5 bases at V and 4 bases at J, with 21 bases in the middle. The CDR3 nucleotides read TGTGCCAGCAGTCCCGCGCGGGCCACACCGCTTTACAATGAGCAGTTCTTC. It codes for CASSPARATPLYNEQFF.

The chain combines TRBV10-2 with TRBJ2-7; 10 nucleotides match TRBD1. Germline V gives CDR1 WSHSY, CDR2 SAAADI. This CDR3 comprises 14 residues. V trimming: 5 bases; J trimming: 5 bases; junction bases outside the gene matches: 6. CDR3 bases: TGCGCCAGCAGTCCAGGGACAGGGGCCCACGAGCAGTACTTC. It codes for CASSPGTGAHEQYF.

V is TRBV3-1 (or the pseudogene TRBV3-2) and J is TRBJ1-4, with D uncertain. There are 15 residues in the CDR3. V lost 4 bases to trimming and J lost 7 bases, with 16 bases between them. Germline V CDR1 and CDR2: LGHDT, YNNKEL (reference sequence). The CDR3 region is CASSPGWGGGEKLFF. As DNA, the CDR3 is TGTGCCAGCAGCCCCGGTTGGGGAGGAGGTGAAAAACTGTTTTTT.

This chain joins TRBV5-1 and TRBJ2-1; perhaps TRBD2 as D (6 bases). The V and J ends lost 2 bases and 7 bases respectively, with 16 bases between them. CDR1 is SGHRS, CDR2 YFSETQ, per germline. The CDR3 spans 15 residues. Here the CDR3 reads CASSFGGGRENEQFF. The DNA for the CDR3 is TGCGCCAGCAGCTTTGGGGGAGGTAGAGAGAATGAGCAGTTCTTC. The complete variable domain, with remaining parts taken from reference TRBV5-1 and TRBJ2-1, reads KAGVTQTPRYLIKTRGQQVTLSCSPISGHRSVSWYQQTPGQGLQFLFEYFSETQRNKGNFPGRFSGRQFSNSRSEMNVSTLELGDSALYLCASSFGGGRENEQFFGPGTRLTVL.

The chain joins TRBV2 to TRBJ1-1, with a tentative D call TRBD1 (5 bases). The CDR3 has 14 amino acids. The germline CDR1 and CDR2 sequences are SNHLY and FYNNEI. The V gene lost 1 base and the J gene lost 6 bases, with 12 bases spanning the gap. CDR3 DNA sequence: TGTGCCAGCAGTGAAGGGACACAAGGAGCTGAAGCTTTCTTT. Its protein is CASSEGTQGAEAFF.

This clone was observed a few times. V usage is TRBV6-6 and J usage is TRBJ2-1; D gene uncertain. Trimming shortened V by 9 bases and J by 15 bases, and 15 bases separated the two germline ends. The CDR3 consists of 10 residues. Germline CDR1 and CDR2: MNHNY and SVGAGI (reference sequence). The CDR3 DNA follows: TGTGCCAGTTCTTCTCACCCCCGGTTCTTC. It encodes CASSSHPRFF.

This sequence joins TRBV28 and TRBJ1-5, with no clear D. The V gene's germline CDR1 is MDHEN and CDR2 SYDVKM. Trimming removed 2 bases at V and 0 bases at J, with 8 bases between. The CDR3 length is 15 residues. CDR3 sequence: CASSLDRNSNQPQHF. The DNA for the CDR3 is TGTGCCAGCAGTTTAGACCGTAATAGCAATCAGCCCCAGCATTTT.